The 16 T cell receptor beta chains given below trace back to one sample, sequenced in a study of type 1 regulatory T cells. MiXCR was run by TCRdb on the reads, yielding one entry per CDR3 protein. The profile shows about 67,000 distinct CDR3 sequences, about 48% of them singletons. These receptors' antigens are unknown. The specimen was cultured non-Tr1 T cells, either the whole culture or a sorted T cell fraction (not recorded which). The receptors shown here come from a human donor in good health.

The chain recombines TRBV29-1 with TRBJ1-5, with D tentatively TRBD1 (5 bases). The V end lost 4 bases, the J end lost 4 bases, and 14 bases lay between the germline ends. CDR3 length: 14 amino acids. In germline, CDR1 is SQVTM, CDR2 ANQGSEA. The CDR3 DNA sequence: TGCAGCGTTGGGATGACAGACCCAAATCAGCCCCAGCATTTT. Its protein is CSVGMTDPNQPQHF. The full variable domain, its missing parts supplied by reference TRBV29-1 and TRBJ1-5, is SAVISQKPSRDICQRGTSLTIQCQVDSQVTMMFWYRQQPGQSLTLIATANQGSEATYESGFVIDKFPISRPNLTFSTLTVSNMSPEDSSIYLCSVGMTDPNQPQHFGDGTRLSIL.

This clonotype was observed a handful of times. The chain links TRBV7-2 to TRBJ1-5, with D hard to call. The CDR3 is made up of 14 amino acids. The V end was cut by 5 bases, the J end by 2 bases, with 10 bases between. Per the germline V gene, CDR1 is SGHTA and CDR2 is FQGNSA. CDR3 region: CASSALPGNQPQHF. DNA of the CDR3: TGTGCCAGCAGCGCGCTCCCCGGCAATCAGCCCCAGCATTTT.

This clonotype showed up just a few times. This chain connects TRBV20-1 to TRBJ1-2; D unclear. CDR3 size: 13 residues. V was clipped by 1 base and J by 1 base, with 7 bases between them. Germline-derived CDR1 and CDR2 are DFQATT and SNEGSKA (reference sequence). In nucleotides, the CDR3 is TGCAGTGCTAGAGCCTCGCTTAACTATGGCTACACCTTC. Translating it yields CSARASLNYGYTF.

The chain combines TRBV6-2 or TRBV6-3 with TRBJ2-7; a possible D gene is TRBD2 (6 bases). The V end lost 2 bases, the J end lost 4 bases, and 12 bases lay between the germline ends. The CDR3 length is 14 residues. In germline, CDR1 is MNHEY, CDR2 SVGEGT. CDR3 sequence: CASSYGTSYYEQYF. The CDR3 coding sequence is TGTGCCAGCAGTTACGGGACTTCCTATTACGAGCAGTACTTC.

The CDR3 region is CASSQGFRGYTF. The CDR3, as DNA: TGTGCCAGCAGCCAGGGCTTTCGGGGCTACACCTTC. V and J are TRBV9 and TRBJ1-2; D might be TRBD1 (5 bases). Germline CDR1 is SGDLS and CDR2 is YYNGEE. The CDR3 contains 12 residues. The V end was cut by 4 bases, the J end by 8 bases, with 12 bases between.

The chain has TRBV7-9 and TRBJ2-2, with TRBD1 matching over 9 bases. The V and J ends lost 2 bases and 4 bases, in that order; junction bases with no gene match: 5. CDR3 length: 16 amino acids. Germline CDR1 SEHNR, CDR2 FQNEAQ (reference sequence). CDR3 in amino acids: CASSLPGQGSTGELFF. CDR3 sequence (DNA): TGTGCCAGCAGCTTACCGGGACAGGGCTCCACCGGGGAGCTGTTTTTT.

This clonotype was seen a single time. CDR3 residues: CASSFSGRWQFF. CDR3 in DNA: TGTGCCAGCAGTTTTTCAGGGAGGTGGCAGTTCTTC. V and J are TRBV28 and TRBJ2-1; TRBD2 might be the D (6 bases). Between the trimmed V and J ends, which lost 3 bases and 12 bases, there was a span of 12 bases. Germline V gene sequence: CDR1 MDHEN, CDR2 SYDVKM. CDR3 length: 12 amino acids.

The chain employs TRBV2 and TRBJ2-5; TRBD2 matches 11 bases. Germline V gives CDR1 SNHLY, CDR2 FYNNEI. The CDR3 extends over 16 amino acids. V dropped 6 bases and J dropped 0; count of bases not matched to a gene: 6. CDR3 nucleotides: TGTGCCAGCAGCACTCCTAGCGGGGGGAACCAAGAGACCCAGTACTTC. Encoded protein: CASSTPSGGNQETQYF.

This sequence joins TRBV20-1 and TRBJ1-2, with a tentative D call TRBD1 (6 bases). The CDR3 length is 14 residues. Germline assignment: CDR1 DFQATT and CDR2 SNEGSKA (reference sequence). The germline V and J ends were trimmed by 4 bases and 8 bases, with 20 bases remaining between them. For the CDR3, the DNA is TGCAGTGCTAACTTTCCACAGGGAAGTTACGGCTACACCTTC. This encodes CSANFPQGSYGYTF.

The chain is built from TRBV20-1 and TRBJ2-7, with 11 nucleotides matching TRBD2. The V segment lost 4 bases and the J segment 3 bases; nucleotides outside the gene matches: 2. Germline V CDR1 and CDR2: DFQATT, SNEGSKA (reference sequence). This CDR3 contains 13 residues. The CDR3 sequence: CSATGTSGYEQYF. The CDR3 DNA reads as TGCAGTGCTACCGGGACTAGCGGCTACGAGCAGTACTTC.

The chain is built from TRBV3-1 and TRBJ1-1; D remains ambiguous. Germline-derived CDR1 and CDR2 are LGHDT and YNNKEL (reference sequence). V was trimmed by 1 base and J by 0 bases, leaving 12 bases between them. This CDR3 comprises 16 residues. The CDR3 DNA reads TGTGCCAGCAGCCAAGCGGGCCAAAACATGAACACTGAAGCTTTCTTT. Amino acid sequence: CASSQAGQNMNTEAFF. The whole variable domain, filled in from reference TRBV3-1 and TRBJ1-1, reads DTAVSQTPKYLVTQMGNDKSIKCEQNLGHDTMYWYKQDSKKFLKIMFSYNNKELIINETVPNRFSPKSPDKAHLNLHINSLELGDSAVYFCASSQAGQNMNTEAFFGQGTRLTVV.

The chain has TRBV5-4 and TRBJ1-2; D gene unclear. The CDR3 is made up of 14 amino acids. Germline CDR1 is SGHNT and CDR2 is YYREEE (reference sequence). Trimming pared 4 bases from V and 5 bases from J, leaving 15 bases between. CDR3: CASSLGSYLYGYTF. Written as DNA, the CDR3 is TGTGCCAGCAGCCTCGGATCATACCTTTATGGCTACACCTTC.

This chain joins TRBV2 and TRBJ1-2; D uncertain. CDR3 size: 12 residues. Germline CDR1 is SNHLY and CDR2 is FYNNEI. Trimming removed 9 bases from V and 7 bases from J, with 15 bases in between. The CDR3: CASGGSSGGYTF. The CDR3 DNA reads as TGTGCCAGTGGAGGGAGCTCTGGTGGCTACACCTTC.

The rearrangement joins TRBV4-2 to TRBJ2-3; 9 bases map to TRBD2. The CDR3 runs to 17 residues. The germline V gene encodes CDR1 LGHNA and CDR2 YNFKEQ. V trimming: 0 bases; J trimming: 5 bases; junction bases outside the gene matches: 9. The CDR3 DNA is TGTGCCAGCAGCCAAGATTCCAAGCGGGGGGCCTTAGATACGCAGTATTTT. Protein: CASSQDSKRGALDTQYF.

The chain is built from TRBV2 and TRBJ2-3; D is uncertain. CDR3 size: 13 residues. Deletions cut 6 bases from V and 3 bases from J, with 10 bases between. Germline assignment: CDR1 SNHLY and CDR2 FYNNEI. The DNA of the CDR3 is TGTGCCAGCAGGTTGGATTGGACAGATACGCAGTATTTT. Its translation: CASRLDWTDTQYF. Full variable domain (outside the CDR3, taken from reference TRBV2 and TRBJ2-3): EPEVTQTPSHQVTQMGQEVILRCVPISNHLYFYWYRQILGQKVEFLVSFYNNEISEKSEIFDDQFSVERPDGSNFTLKIRSTKLEDSAMYFCASRLDWTDTQYFGPGTRLTVL.

The chain uses TRBV6-1 and TRBJ2-2; 7 positions match TRBD1. Germline V gene data show CDR1 as MNHNS and CDR2 as SASEGT. This CDR3 has 14 residues. J lost 7 bases, V lost 4 bases, and 6 bases had no gene match. The CDR3 loop is CASSARQGGGELFF. CDR3 DNA sequence: TGTGCCAGCAGTGCCCGACAGGGTGGCGGGGAGCTGTTTTTT.